This T cell receptor beta chain was recovered during a study of cytomegalovirus exposure and HLA in healthy donors. This clone was counted once. Its antigen remains unknown. The PCR employed 60 Vbeta primers together with 13 Jbeta primers. TCRdb's table, derived via immunoSEQ multiplex PCR, lists solely in-frame clones and lacks some. The sample lists about 200,000 clones; roughly four fifths were seen once. Overall study findings and caveats: Being productive about 90% or about 30% of the time was typical of most TCR beta V segments in an earlier analysis. Later on, an analysis showed TCR association rates differing by HLA locus, with DRB1 the most and HLA-C the fewest.

This CDR3 is 14 amino acids long. CDR1 and CDR2 (germline): PRHDT, FYEKMQ (reference sequence). Trimming took 2 bases from V and 0 from J, leaving 8 bases between them. The V gene is TRBV13, the J gene TRBJ2-7; D is unclear. The receptor comes from a woman between 50 and 59 years old in good health and CMV-seropositive. The specimen was PBMCs. The CDR3 DNA follows: TGTGCCAGCAGCTTAACTCCTTACTCCTACGAGCAGTACTTC. This translates into CASSLTPYSYEQYF.